A single TCR beta chain is shown here with its context. Sequence at one end of the junction differs from germline and may be a read error. The researchers produced TCR beta cDNA from roughly 550 ng total RNA with a constant-region primer. Slightly modified ARM-PCR with three nested multiplex PCR rounds yielded TCR beta libraries. Running nine to ten cycles apiece, the first two PCR rounds relied on TRBV1-TRBV30 forward primers together with a C-beta reverse primer. TCRdb fed the multiplex PCR reads into MiXCR, producing one record per CDR3 protein. Of over 100,000 distinct CDR3 sequences in the sample, about two thirds are singletons; the top ten hold over 8%. Per germline, CDR1 MGHRA and CDR2 YSYEKL. The CDR3 has 14 residues. From roughly 20-30 mg of unsorted bulk tissue, DNA and RNA were co-extracted together. The record originates from a study of tumor-infiltrating lymphocytes in primary liver carcinoma.

The source is a woman aged 60-75 years with primary liver carcinoma and hepatitis B virus infection. The sample taken for sequencing was tumor-adjacent normal liver tissue. V gene TRBV4-1 combines with J gene TRBJ2-3; D remains ambiguous. The CDR3 DNA follows: TGCGCCAGCATCCAAAGGTTGGCCACGGATACGCAGTATTTT. This sequence encodes CASIQRLATDTQYF.